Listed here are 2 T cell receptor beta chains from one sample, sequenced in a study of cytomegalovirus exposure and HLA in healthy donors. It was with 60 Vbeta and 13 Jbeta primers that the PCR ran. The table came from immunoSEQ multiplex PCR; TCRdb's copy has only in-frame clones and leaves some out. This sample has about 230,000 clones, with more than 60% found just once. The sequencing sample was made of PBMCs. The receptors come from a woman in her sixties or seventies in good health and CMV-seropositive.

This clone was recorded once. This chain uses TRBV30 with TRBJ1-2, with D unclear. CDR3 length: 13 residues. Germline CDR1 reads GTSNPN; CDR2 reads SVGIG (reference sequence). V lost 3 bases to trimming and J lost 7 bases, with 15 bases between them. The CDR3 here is CAWRSPGIPGYTF. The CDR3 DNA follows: TGTGCCTGGAGATCCCCCGGGATCCCTGGCTACACCTTC. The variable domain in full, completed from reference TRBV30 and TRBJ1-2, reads SQTIHQWPATLVQPVGSPLSLECTVEGTSNPNLYWYRQAAGRGLQLLFYSVGIGQISSEVPQNLSASRPQDRQFILSSKKLLLSDSGFYLCAWRSPGIPGYTFGSGTRLTVV.

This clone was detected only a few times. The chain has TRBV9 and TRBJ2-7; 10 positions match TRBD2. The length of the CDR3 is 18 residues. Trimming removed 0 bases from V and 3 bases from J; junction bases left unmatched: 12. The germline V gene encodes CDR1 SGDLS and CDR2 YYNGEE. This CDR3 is CASSVEGSGGAVYYEQYF. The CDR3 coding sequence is TGTGCCAGCAGCGTAGAAGGAAGCGGGGGGGCCGTCTACTACGAGCAGTACTTC.